A single sample is the source of the 29 T cell receptor beta chains below, sequenced in a study of blood T cell repertoires in COVID-19. Libraries were prepared by immunoSEQ multiplex PCR; TCRdb keeps only in-frame clonotypes and omits some of them. The table has under 250,000 clones, more than 75% seen once. The specimen was peripheral blood. All receptors come from a man in his fifties or sixties with COVID-19, enrolled during active disease.

The chain is built from TRBV27 and TRBJ1-1, with D unresolved. The CDR3 is made up of 16 amino acids. The V gene lost 4 bases and the J gene lost 4 bases, with 19 bases spanning the gap. CDR1 and CDR2 from the germline V gene are MNHEY and SMNVEV (reference sequence). The CDR3 DNA sequence: TGTGCCAGCAGTTCGCAATTTAGATTGGGAGCCACTGAAGCTTTCTTT. Its protein product is CASSSQFRLGATEAFF.

This chain links TRBV11-2 with TRBJ2-7; 8 positions match TRBD2. V shed 2 bases and J 7 bases; nucleotides not matched to a gene: 19. The CDR3 consists of 18 residues. Germline-derived CDR1 and CDR2 are SGHAT and FQNNGV. CDR3 loop: CASSLMRAGGRPGFEQYF. The CDR3 DNA sequence: TGTGCCAGCAGCTTAATGAGGGCGGGAGGACGTCCCGGCTTTGAGCAGTACTTC.

This sequence joins TRBV19 and TRBJ2-2; 9 bases fit TRBD2. The germline V gene has CDR1 LNHDA and CDR2 SQIVND (reference sequence). Trimming at V came to 4 bases and at J to 5 bases, leaving 8 bases not matched to a gene. The CDR3 spans 16 residues. The CDR3: CASSKEASGTTGELFF. CDR3 DNA: TGTGCCAGTAGTAAGGAAGCTAGCGGGACTACCGGGGAGCTGTTTTTT. Full variable domain (rest looked up from reference TRBV19 and TRBJ2-2): DGGITQSPKYLFRKEGQNVTLSCEQNLNHDAMYWYRQDPGQGLRLIYYSQIVNDFQKGDIAEGYSVSREKKESFPLTVTSAQKNPTAFYLCASSKEASGTTGELFFGEGSRLTVL.

This chain uses TRBV24-1 with TRBJ2-3; 7 positions match TRBD1. Germline CDR1 and CDR2: KGHDR and SFDVKD. Trimming took 5 bases from V and 1 from J; bases not matched to a gene: 2. This CDR3 spans 14 amino acids. CDR3 sequence reads: CATSVGGGTDTQYF. The CDR3 DNA is TGTGCCACCAGTGTAGGGGGCGGCACAGATACGCAGTATTTT.

The genes are TRBV2 and TRBJ1-5; possibly TRBD1 for D (6 bases). Germline V CDR1 and CDR2: SNHLY, FYNNEI. The CDR3 sequence is 14 residues long. Deletions cut 1 base from V and 7 bases from J, with 11 bases between. CDR3 residues: CASSEGQVGQPQHF. CDR3 coding DNA: TGTGCCAGCAGTGAAGGACAGGTCGGCCAGCCCCAGCATTTT.

This chain uses TRBV28 with TRBJ2-7, with 7 bases lining up with TRBD2. This CDR3 contains 14 residues. The V and J ends lost 3 bases and 4 bases, in that order; junction bases with no gene match: 6. Germline assignment: CDR1 MDHEN and CDR2 SYDVKM. For the CDR3, the DNA is TGTGCCAGCAGTTTCGACGGGGAGGGGTACGAGCAGTACTTC. Protein product: CASSFDGEGYEQYF.

The chain is built from TRBV2 and TRBJ2-5; 8 bases align to TRBD1. This CDR3 contains 14 residues. Trimming removed 2 bases from V and 1 base from J; junction bases left unmatched: 0. The V gene's germline CDR1 is SNHLY and CDR2 FYNNEI. This chain's CDR3 is CASSEQGAQETQYF. The CDR3 DNA is TGTGCCAGCAGTGAACAGGGGGCCCAAGAGACCCAGTACTTC.

This clone is a singleton in its sample. The V and J genes are TRBV29-1 and TRBJ1-5, with a tentative D call TRBD1 (5 bases). The CDR3 covers 13 residues. Germline CDR1 and CDR2: SQVTM and ANQGSEA. The ends were cut back, 6 bases at V and 4 bases at J, with 13 bases in the middle. CDR3 amino acids: CSVDGGVNQPQHF. Here the CDR3 DNA reads TGCAGCGTGGACGGAGGGGTTAATCAGCCCCAGCATTTT. The entire variable domain, with the rest obtained from reference TRBV29-1 and TRBJ1-5, is as follows: SAVISQKPSRDICQRGTSLTIQCQVDSQVTMMFWYRQQPGQSLTLIATANQGSEATYESGFVIDKFPISRPNLTFSTLTVSNMSPEDSSIYLCSVDGGVNQPQHFGDGTRLSIL.

This chain joins TRBV11-1 and TRBJ2-2, with 9 bases fitting TRBD1. V dropped 4 bases and J dropped 5; count of bases not matched to a gene: 2. The CDR3 is 14 amino acids. Germline V CDR1 and CDR2: SGHAT, FQDESV (reference sequence). CDR3 loop: CASSWDRATGELFF. The DNA for the CDR3 is TGTGCCAGCAGCTGGGACAGGGCGACCGGGGAGCTGTTTTTT.

The genes are TRBV19 and TRBJ2-7, with 10 bases fitting TRBD2. The CDR3 is 14 residues long. V was clipped by 6 bases and J by 6 bases; unmatched bases: 8. CDR1 is LNHDA and CDR2 is SQIVND in the germline V gene (reference sequence). In nucleotides, the CDR3 is TGTGCCAGTAGCCTAGCGGGAGTCAATTTCGAGCAGTACTTC. Amino acid sequence: CASSLAGVNFEQYF.

The CDR3 loop is CASSFRGQETQYF. The DNA for the CDR3 is TGTGCCAGCAGCTTCAGGGGCCAAGAGACCCAGTACTTC. The rearrangement joins TRBV7-2 to TRBJ2-5, with a weak D call TRBD1 (6 bases). Trimming shortened V by 3 bases and J by 1 base, and 6 bases separated the two germline ends. The CDR3 totals 13 residues. Germline V gene sequence: CDR1 SGHTA, CDR2 FQGNSA.

V gene TRBV29-1 combines with J gene TRBJ1-2, with D hard to call. Per germline, CDR1 SQVTM and CDR2 ANQGSEA. Trimming removed 3 bases at V and 4 bases at J, with 9 bases between. The length of the CDR3 is 12 residues. CDR3 amino acids: CSVDEQIYGYTF. The CDR3 bases are TGCAGCGTTGATGAACAGATCTATGGCTACACCTTC. The full variable domain, in which reference TRBV29-1 and TRBJ1-2 provide the parts outside the CDR3, is SAVISQKPSRDICQRGTSLTIQCQVDSQVTMMFWYRQQPGQSLTLIATANQGSEATYESGFVIDKFPISRPNLTFSTLTVSNMSPEDSSIYLCSVDEQIYGYTFGSGTRLTVV.

The chain links TRBV2 to TRBJ2-1, with D perhaps matching TRBD2 (6 bases). V lost 7 bases, J lost 1 base, and 14 bases lay in between. CDR3 length: 15 amino acids. Germline CDR1 is SNHLY and CDR2 is FYNNEI. This CDR3 is CASTRGRESYNEQFF. The CDR3 DNA follows: TGTGCCAGCACCAGAGGTCGGGAGTCCTACAATGAGCAGTTCTTC. The full variable domain, in which reference TRBV2 and TRBJ2-1 provide the parts outside the CDR3, is EPEVTQTPSHQVTQMGQEVILRCVPISNHLYFYWYRQILGQKVEFLVSFYNNEISEKSEIFDDQFSVERPDGSNFTLKIRSTKLEDSAMYFCASTRGRESYNEQFFGPGTRLTVL.

The gene calls are TRBV7-6 and TRBJ1-6, with TRBD1 matching over 9 bases. The CDR3 sequence is 15 residues long. CDR1 SGHVS and CDR2 FNYEAQ come from the germline V gene. The junction had 7 bases not matched to a gene; V was cut back by 5 bases and J by 8 bases. The CDR3 protein is CASSRDRADYSPLHF. CDR3 sequence (DNA): TGTGCCAGCAGCCGGGACAGGGCCGACTATTCACCCCTCCACTTT.

The rearrangement links TRBV20-1 to TRBJ2-5; no clear D gene. The CDR3 is 12 amino acids. The germline V gene encodes CDR1 DFQATT and CDR2 SNEGSKA (reference sequence). Trimming removed 3 bases at V and 5 bases at J, with 10 bases between. The CDR3 sequence: CSASRVRETQYF. The CDR3 nucleotides read TGCAGTGCTAGTCGGGTCCGTGAGACCCAGTACTTC.

The chain recombines TRBV7-2 with TRBJ2-3; 15 bases fit TRBD2. Looked up from germline, CDR1 is SGHTA and CDR2 is FQGNSA. Trimming cost V 4 bases and J 7 bases; bases outside gene matches: 9. The length of the CDR3 is 17 residues. The CDR3 reads CASSSGTSGGRANTQYF. CDR3 in DNA: TGTGCCAGCAGCTCTGGGACTAGCGGGGGGAGGGCGAATACGCAGTATTTT.

The chain has TRBV27 and TRBJ1-2; D perhaps matches TRBD1 (6 bases). CDR1 is MNHEY, CDR2 SMNVEV, per germline (reference sequence). V was clipped by 3 bases and J by 2 bases, with 22 bases between them. The CDR3 has 18 residues. Here the CDR3 DNA reads TGTGCCAGCAGTTTTTTAGCTACCGGACAGCCCAGCAACTATGGCTACACCTTC. This encodes CASSFLATGQPSNYGYTF.

The chain employs TRBV4-3 and TRBJ1-6; tentatively, D is TRBD1 (5 bases). Germline CDR1 is LGHNA and CDR2 is YSLEER. The V gene lost 0 bases and the J gene lost 10 bases, with 10 bases spanning the gap. The CDR3 has 14 amino acids. The CDR3: CASSQEGGISPLHF. DNA of the CDR3: TGCGCCAGCAGCCAAGAGGGGGGGATATCACCCCTCCACTTT.

J is TRBJ2-1 and V is TRBV10-3, with 11 bases fitting TRBD2. J lost 7 bases, V lost 6 bases, and 5 bases had no gene match. Germline V lookup: CDR1 ENHRY, CDR2 SYGVKD. The CDR3 totals 14 residues. For the CDR3, the DNA is TGTGCCATCAGCACTAGCGGGAGTTGGAATGAGCAGTTCTTC. Translated: CAISTSGSWNEQFF.

This chain uses TRBV10-1 with TRBJ2-2; possibly TRBD2 for D (5 bases). Per germline, CDR1 WNHNN and CDR2 SYGVQD (reference sequence). The V end was cut by 6 bases, the J end by 4 bases, with 21 bases between. The length of the CDR3 is 17 residues. The CDR3 nucleotides read TGCGCCAGCAGCCACCGAGGGTCTGGGGAAAGCACCGGGGAGCTGTTTTTT. Translated: CASSHRGSGESTGELFF.

This clone was picked up one time. V is TRBV7-6 and J is TRBJ2-1; 13 bases agree with TRBD2. The J segment lost 7 bases and the V segment lost 1 base, leaving 7 bases of the junction unmatched. The CDR3 totals 17 residues. Germline V gene lookup returns CDR1 SGHVS and CDR2 FNYEAQ. CDR3 nucleotides: TGTGCCAGCAGCTTAGGGACTAGCGGGAGCCGGATGAATGAGCAGTTCTTC. Translated: CASSLGTSGSRMNEQFF.

The V call is TRBV4-3, the J call TRBJ1-5, with unresolved D. The CDR3 has 13 amino acids. The V gene lost 0 bases and the J gene lost 7 bases, with 7 bases spanning the gap. Germline V CDR1 and CDR2: LGHNA, YSLEER. The CDR3 sequence: CASSQDLSQPQHF. The CDR3 DNA is TGCGCCAGCAGCCAAGATCTGTCCCAGCCCCAGCATTTT.

The J gene is TRBJ2-1, the V gene TRBV6-4, with 8 bases fitting TRBD2. Germline loops: CDR1 MRHNA, CDR2 SNTAGT. J gave up 0 bases and V 5 bases, and 9 bases lay outside the gene matches. The CDR3 runs 17 residues. CDR3 in amino acids: CASSPWAGGSSYNEQFF. CDR3 nucleotide sequence: TGTGCCAGCAGTCCGTGGGCGGGAGGCAGCTCCTACAATGAGCAGTTCTTC.

The genes are TRBV7-2 and TRBJ2-3; D remains unclear. This CDR3 comprises 12 residues. CDR1 is SGHTA and CDR2 is FQGNSA in the germline V gene. V was clipped by 1 base and J by 8 bases, with 7 bases between them. CDR3 sequence (DNA): TGTGCCAGCAGCTTAGTAGCACCTACGCAGTATTTT. Translated: CASSLVAPTQYF.

The rearrangement links TRBV5-3 to TRBJ2-7; a possible D gene is TRBD2 (7 bases). TRBV5-3 is an ORF; its function is uncertain. V dropped 3 bases and J dropped 2 bases, with 18 bases sitting between them. The CDR3 totals 16 residues. CDR3 sequence reads: CARSSPTGGPPYEQYF. CDR3 DNA: TGTGCCAGAAGCTCCCCTACCGGGGGGCCCCCCTACGAGCAGTACTTC.

This chain joins TRBV3-1 (or the pseudogene TRBV3-2) and TRBJ1-5; a weak D match, TRBD1 (6 bases). V gave up 5 bases and J gave up 14 bases, with 16 bases separating them. The CDR3 runs 12 residues. CDR1 and CDR2 (germline): LGHDT, YNNKEL (reference sequence). Here the CDR3 DNA reads TGTGCCAGCAGCGCTGCGCGGGGGCGGAAGCATTTT. Amino acid sequence: CASSAARGRKHF.

The chain uses TRBV19 and TRBJ2-5, with D maybe TRBD1 (6 bases). The CDR3 totals 14 residues. Trimming pared 3 bases from V and 5 bases from J, leaving 13 bases between. Germline-derived CDR1 and CDR2 are LNHDA and SQIVND (reference sequence). CDR3 amino acids: CASSMRAGVETQYF. The CDR3 DNA follows: TGTGCCAGTAGTATGCGAGCAGGGGTGGAGACCCAGTACTTC.

This clone has a handful of counts. The V and J genes are TRBV4-2 and TRBJ2-6; 11 bases are shared with TRBD1. V gave up 1 base and J gave up 0 bases; unmatched junction bases: 2. Germline CDR1 LGHNA, CDR2 YNFKEQ. The CDR3 loop spans 18 amino acids. This chain's CDR3 is CASSQGTGGYSGANVLTF. The DNA of the CDR3 is TGTGCCAGCAGCCAAGGGACAGGGGGCTACTCTGGGGCCAACGTCCTGACTTTC.

The CDR3 region is CASGPRTEYNSPLHF. Here the CDR3 DNA reads TGTGCCAGCGGCCCACGTACAGAATATAATTCACCCCTCCACTTT. The rearrangement uses TRBV5-4 and TRBJ1-6; D unclear. The CDR3 has 15 residues. V lost 7 bases and J lost 4, with 15 bases in between. Germline V gene sequence: CDR1 SGHNT, CDR2 YYREEE (reference sequence).